The 29 T cell receptor beta chains below were found in one sample sequenced in a study of T cell responses to AZD1222 COVID-19 vaccine. Clones were sequenced by immunoSEQ multiplex PCR, and TCRdb holds only the in-frame ones, with some missing. This repertoire shows about 150,000 clones, approximately 88% found once; its top ten account for more than 2%. Sequencing was performed on peripheral blood, taken on day 0 of AZD1222 vaccination. The origin of the receptors is an adult in good health.

In this sample, this clone turned up a few times. The rearrangement uses TRBV11-3 and TRBJ1-3; D remains ambiguous. CDR1 and CDR2 from the germline V gene are SGHNT and YENEEA. The V and J ends lost 1 base and 3 bases respectively, with 19 bases between them. This CDR3 has 18 amino acids. CDR3: CASSLGRRGSSGGNTIYF. The CDR3 DNA reads as TGTGCCAGCAGCTTAGGTCGTCGTGGTTCCTCGGGTGGAAACACCATATATTTT.

The rearrangement joins TRBV13 to TRBJ1-5; D unresolved. Germline lookup yields CDR1 PRHDT and CDR2 FYEKMQ (reference sequence). V lost 5 bases to trimming and J lost 0 bases, with 14 bases between them. The CDR3 consists of 16 residues. In DNA, the CDR3 is TGTGCCAGCAGCCAGTCGGACGGAACTAGCAATCAGCCCCAGCATTTT. Translation gives CASSQSDGTSNQPQHF.

The gene calls are TRBV3-1 (or the pseudogene TRBV3-2) and TRBJ2-5; D possibly corresponds to TRBD1 (6 bases). Deletions cut 2 bases from V and 0 bases from J, with 13 bases between. The CDR3 is 16 amino acids. Germline values: CDR1 LGHDT, CDR2 YNNKEL (reference sequence). The CDR3 spells CASSQPGQEYQETQYF. CDR3 coding DNA: TGTGCCAGCAGCCAACCGGGACAAGAGTACCAAGAGACCCAGTACTTC.

The V and J genes are TRBV19 and TRBJ1-2; possibly TRBD1 for D (6 bases). Trimming pared 4 bases from V and 8 bases from J, leaving 11 bases between. This CDR3 spans 12 amino acids. Germline CDR1 reads LNHDA; CDR2 reads SQIVND (reference sequence). CDR3 coding DNA: TGTGCCAGTAGTACAGGGGTTGAAGGCTACACCTTC. Translating gives CASSTGVEGYTF.

The rearrangement joins TRBV30 to TRBJ1-6; the D is unclear. The CDR3 runs 12 residues. Trimming took off 7 bases at V and 7 bases at J, with 11 bases between the two ends. The V gene's germline CDR1 is GTSNPN and CDR2 SVGIG (reference sequence). CDR3 protein: CASQALNSPLHF. CDR3 DNA sequence: TGTGCCTCCCAGGCCCTCAATTCACCCCTCCACTTT.

The V call is TRBV12-3 or TRBV12-4, the J call TRBJ1-2, with TRBD1 as a possible D gene (5 bases). V dropped 2 bases and J dropped 6 bases, with 10 bases sitting between them. The CDR3 sequence is 13 residues long. CDR3 DNA sequence: TGTGCCAGCAGTTTATCAGGGAAGGATGGCTACACCTTC. It specifies CASSLSGKDGYTF.

The sample holds one count of this clone. The chain uses TRBV19 and TRBJ2-3; TRBD1 is a possible D gene (5 bases). The CDR3 sequence is 13 residues long. V lost 5 bases and J lost 2, with 8 bases in between. Germline CDR1 and CDR2: LNHDA and SQIVND (reference sequence). CDR3: CASSLTATDTQYF. Here the CDR3 DNA reads TGTGCCAGTAGTCTGACAGCCACAGATACGCAGTATTTT. The full variable domain, its missing parts supplied by reference TRBV19 and TRBJ2-3, is DGGITQSPKYLFRKEGQNVTLSCEQNLNHDAMYWYRQDPGQGLRLIYYSQIVNDFQKGDIAEGYSVSREKKESFPLTVTSAQKNPTAFYLCASSLTATDTQYFGPGTRLTVL.

This clone was observed a single time. The chain combines TRBV5-1 with TRBJ2-3; TRBD2 might be the D (5 bases). Trimming took 4 bases from V and 1 from J, leaving 10 bases between them. There are 14 residues in the CDR3. Germline lookup yields CDR1 SGHRS and CDR2 YFSETQ. The DNA of the CDR3 is TGCGCCAGCAGCGGAACTAGAGGCACAGATACGCAGTATTTT. This codes for CASSGTRGTDTQYF.

This CDR3 is CASSRQAADTQYF. The CDR3, as DNA: TGTGCCAGCAGCCGACAGGCCGCAGATACGCAGTATTTT. V and J are TRBV7-2 and TRBJ2-3; a weak D match, TRBD1 (6 bases). Germline V CDR1 and CDR2: SGHTA, FQGNSA. Between the trimmed V and J ends, which lost 5 bases and 4 bases, there was a span of 10 bases. CDR3 length: 13 amino acids. The full variable domain, with the rest looked up from reference TRBV7-2 and TRBJ2-3, is GAGVSQSPSNKVTEKGKDVELRCDPISGHTALYWYRQSLGQGLEFLIYFQGNSAPDKSGLPSDRFSAERTGGSVSTLTIQRTQQEDSAVYLCASSRQAADTQYFGPGTRLTVL.

The chain links TRBV6-5 to TRBJ1-1; tentative D call: TRBD1 (6 bases). The CDR3 has 14 amino acids. Trimming shortened V by 2 bases and J by 5 bases, and 12 bases separated the two germline ends. CDR1 is MNHEY, CDR2 SVGAGI, per germline. The CDR3 region is CASSYGWRGTEAFF. The CDR3 DNA sequence: TGTGCCAGCAGTTACGGTTGGAGGGGGACTGAAGCTTTCTTT.

V is TRBV9 and J is TRBJ2-1; 10 nucleotides match TRBD2. The junction had 10 bases not matched to a gene; V was cut back by 3 bases and J by 4 bases. CDR1 is SGDLS, CDR2 YYNGEE, per germline. The CDR3 sequence is 17 residues long. The CDR3 is CASSDDSGLARYNEQFF. The CDR3 DNA is TGTGCCAGCAGCGATGATTCGGGACTAGCGCGTTACAATGAGCAGTTCTTC. Full variable domain (remainder filled in from reference TRBV9 and TRBJ2-1): DSGVTQTPKHLITATGQRVTLRCSPRSGDLSVYWYQQSLDQGLQFLIQYYNGEERAKGNILERFSAQQFPDLHSELNLSSLELGDSALYFCASSDDSGLARYNEQFFGPGTRLTVL.

The chain has TRBV4-2 and TRBJ1-2; 7 bases line up with TRBD1. The CDR3 sequence is 15 residues long. Germline CDR1 reads LGHNA; CDR2 reads YNFKEQ. V shed 0 bases and J 3 bases; nucleotides not matched to a gene: 4. The CDR3: CASSQDQGGDYGYTF. DNA for the CDR3: TGTGCCAGCAGCCAAGATCAGGGGGGGGACTATGGCTACACCTTC.

J is TRBJ2-5 and V is TRBV7-6, with D unresolved. Germline V CDR1 and CDR2: SGHVS, FNYEAQ. Trimming took 3 bases from V and 4 from J, leaving 9 bases between them. The CDR3 covers 13 residues. CDR3 nucleotides: TGTGCCAGCAGCTTTGAGCCACCAGAGACCCAGTACTTC. This sequence encodes CASSFEPPETQYF.

CDR3 protein: CASSQDGIYGYTF. DNA of the CDR3: TGCGCCAGCAGCCAAGATGGGATCTATGGCTACACCTTC. This chain links TRBV4-3 with TRBJ1-2, with D uncertain. The CDR3 loop spans 13 amino acids. V was shortened by 0 bases and J by 4 bases, with 6 bases between the two germline ends. The V gene's germline CDR1 is LGHNA and CDR2 YSLEER.

The chain is built from TRBV18 and TRBJ1-1; 7 positions match TRBD1. The CDR3 consists of 15 residues. CDR1 and CDR2 (germline): KGHSH, LQKENI. V was pared by 2 bases and J by 0 bases, with 3 bases of the junction left unmatched. In nucleotides, the CDR3 is TGTGCCAGCTCACCAGGCACAGGGGTGAACACTGAAGCTTTCTTT. Amino acids: CASSPGTGVNTEAFF. The whole variable domain, filled in from reference TRBV18 and TRBJ1-1, reads NAGVMQNPRHLVRRRGQEARLRCSPMKGHSHVYWYRQLPEEGLKFMVYLQKENIIDESGMPKERFSAEFPKEGPSILRIQQVVRGDSAAYFCASSPGTGVNTEAFFGQGTRLTVV.

The gene calls are TRBV4-1 and TRBJ1-6, with 7 bases aligning to TRBD1. The CDR3 spans 16 residues. Germline V gives CDR1 MGHRA, CDR2 YSYEKL. The V gene end was trimmed by 4 bases and the J gene end by 4 bases; junction bases not matched to a gene: 7. The CDR3 sequence: CASSLQQGRYNSPLHF. In nucleotides, the CDR3 is TGCGCCAGCAGCCTTCAACAGGGGAGATATAATTCACCCCTCCACTTT.

The CDR3 spells CASSLTSEQFF. The CDR3 nucleotides are TGTGCCAGCAGCTTGACCAGCGAGCAGTTCTTC. The chain carries TRBV5-6 and TRBJ2-1, with unresolved D. Trimming took off 1 base at V and 10 bases at J, with 6 bases between the two ends. The germline V gene has CDR1 SGHDT and CDR2 YYEEEE. CDR3 length: 11 amino acids. The full variable domain, its missing parts supplied by reference TRBV5-6 and TRBJ2-1, is DAGVTQSPTHLIKTRGQQVTLRCSPKSGHDTVSWYQQALGQGPQFIFQYYEEEERQRGNFPDRFSGHQFPNYSSELNVNALLLGDSALYLCASSLTSEQFFGPGTRLTVL.

The chain carries TRBV5-5 and TRBJ2-5; no reliable D call. The CDR3 is made up of 18 amino acids. The V end was cut by 4 bases, the J end by 5 bases, with 27 bases between. Germline V gives CDR1 SGHKS, CDR2 YYEKEE (reference sequence). The CDR3 reads CASSLLGPRPPPRETQYF. CDR3 nucleotide sequence: TGTGCCAGCAGCCTCCTTGGGCCCCGCCCACCCCCAAGGGAGACCCAGTACTTC. Based on the CDR3 plus reference TRBV5-5 and TRBJ2-5, the full variable domain is DAGVTQSPTHLIKTRGQQVTLRCSPISGHKSVSWYQQVLGQGPQFIFQYYEKEERGRGNFPDRFSARQFPNYSSELNVNALLLGDSALYLCASSLLGPRPPPRETQYFGPGTRLLVL.

The chain carries TRBV4-3 and TRBJ1-2; D is undetermined. In germline, CDR1 is LGHNA, CDR2 YSLEER. V gave up 1 base and J gave up 0 bases, with 9 bases separating them. This CDR3 is 15 amino acids long. In DNA, the CDR3 is TGCGCCAGCAGCCAAGTGGCACGGACTAACTATGGCTACACCTTC. Encoded protein: CASSQVARTNYGYTF.

The chain combines TRBV20-1 with TRBJ2-1; possibly TRBD2 for D (5 bases). The ends were cut back, 3 bases at V and 7 bases at J, with 13 bases in the middle. This CDR3 region has 13 residues. CDR1 DFQATT and CDR2 SNEGSKA come from the germline V gene (reference sequence). CDR3 residues: CSASQPTSNEQFF. CDR3 nucleotide sequence: TGCAGTGCTAGTCAACCAACTAGTAATGAGCAGTTCTTC.

This clone was seen a handful of times. V gene TRBV5-1 combines with J gene TRBJ2-3, with 11 bases matching TRBD2. Per the germline V gene, CDR1 is SGHRS and CDR2 is YFSETQ. CDR3 size: 15 residues. The V segment lost 2 bases and the J segment 3 bases; nucleotides outside the gene matches: 2. Here the CDR3 DNA reads TGCGCCAGCAGCTTCCTAGCGGGAGGAACAGATACGCAGTATTTT. Translated, it gives CASSFLAGGTDTQYF.

The genes are TRBV20-1 and TRBJ2-3; 9 positions match TRBD2. The germline CDR1 and CDR2 sequences are DFQATT and SNEGSKA (reference sequence). The CDR3 length is 15 residues. V trimming: 3 bases; J trimming: 2 bases; junction bases outside the gene matches: 6. CDR3 loop: CSASGGGRVTDTQYF. CDR3 DNA sequence: TGCAGTGCTAGTGGCGGCGGGAGGGTCACAGATACGCAGTATTTT.

The chain has TRBV2 and TRBJ1-5; perhaps TRBD1 as D (5 bases). In germline, CDR1 is SNHLY, CDR2 FYNNEI. Trimming removed 8 bases from V and 1 base from J, with 15 bases in between. The CDR3 has 15 amino acids. CDR3 sequence: CASGGTGLSNQPQHF. The CDR3 nucleotides are TGTGCCAGCGGGGGGACTGGCTTGAGCAATCAGCCCCAGCATTTT.

The rearrangement uses TRBV7-8 and TRBJ1-2, with a weak D call TRBD1 (6 bases). Germline CDR1 SGHVS, CDR2 FQNEAQ. The V gene lost 0 bases and the J gene lost 2 bases, with 7 bases spanning the gap. CDR3 length equals 14 residues. The CDR3 protein is CASSLAGQNYGYTF. The DNA for the CDR3 is TGTGCCAGCAGCTTAGCTGGACAGAACTATGGCTACACCTTC.

The chain is built from TRBV12-3 or TRBV12-4 and TRBJ2-2; TRBD1 is a possible D gene (5 bases). The CDR3 covers 12 residues. V was shortened by 4 bases and J by 7 bases, with 7 bases between the two germline ends. CDR3 nucleotide sequence: TGTGCCAGCAGTTCAGGGAACGGGGAGCTGTTTTTT. Amino acids: CASSSGNGELFF.

The V and J genes are TRBV4-2 and TRBJ1-2, with D tentatively TRBD1 (6 bases). Germline V lookup: CDR1 LGHNA, CDR2 YNFKEQ. Deletions cut 3 bases from V and 6 bases from J, with 11 bases between. This CDR3 has 13 residues. As DNA, the CDR3 is TGTGCCAGCAGCCACGGTGGGGGCGATGGCTACACCTTC. Its translation is CASSHGGGDGYTF.

The rearrangement joins TRBV29-1 to TRBJ1-2; D is ambiguous. CDR3 length: 13 amino acids. Germline V gene lookup returns CDR1 SQVTM and CDR2 ANQGSEA. V was shortened by 0 bases and J by 8 bases, with 13 bases between the two germline ends. The CDR3 DNA is TGCAGCGTTGAAGAGCAATGGTCGGGGGGCTACACCTTC. Its translation is CSVEEQWSGGYTF.

The CDR3 sequence: CASSLPSEGGELFF. CDR3 nucleotides: TGTGCCAGCAGCTTGCCCAGCGAGGGCGGGGAGCTGTTTTTT. This rearrangement joins TRBV5-4 to TRBJ2-2; maybe TRBD2 (5 bases). The CDR3 length is 14 residues. Deletions cut 1 base from V and 7 bases from J, with 11 bases between. The germline V gene has CDR1 SGHNT and CDR2 YYREEE (reference sequence).

The chain carries TRBV18 and TRBJ2-1, with TRBD1 identical over 7 bases. The V segment lost 6 bases and the J segment 7 bases; nucleotides outside the gene matches: 9. The germline CDR1 and CDR2 sequences are KGHSH and LQKENI. This CDR3 is built from 14 residues. The CDR3 nucleotides read TGTGCCAGCTCGCTGCAGGGGGTCTGGAATGAGCAGTTCTTC. It codes for CASSLQGVWNEQFF.